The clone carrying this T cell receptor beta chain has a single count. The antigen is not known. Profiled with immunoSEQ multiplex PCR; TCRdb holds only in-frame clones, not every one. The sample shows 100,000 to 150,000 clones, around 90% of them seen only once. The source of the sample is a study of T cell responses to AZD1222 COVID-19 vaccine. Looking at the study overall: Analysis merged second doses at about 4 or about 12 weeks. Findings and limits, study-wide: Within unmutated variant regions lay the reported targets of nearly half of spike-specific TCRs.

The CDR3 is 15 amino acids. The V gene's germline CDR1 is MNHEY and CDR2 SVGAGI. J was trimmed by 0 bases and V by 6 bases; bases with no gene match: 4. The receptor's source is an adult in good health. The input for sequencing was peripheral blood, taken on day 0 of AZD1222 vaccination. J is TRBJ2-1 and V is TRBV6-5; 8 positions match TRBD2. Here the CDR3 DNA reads TGTGCCAGCAGCCGCGGGGGGAGCTCCTACAATGAGCAGTTCTTC. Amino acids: CASSRGGSSYNEQFF.